Listed below are T cell receptor beta chains from one sample, sequenced in a study of shared clonotypes between healthy human individuals. Profiled with immunoSEQ multiplex PCR; TCRdb holds only in-frame clones, not every one. The sample yields around 640,000 clones, approximately 96% seen once. Sequenced material: naive CD8+ T cells sorted from blood. All receptors derive from a woman younger than 45 in good health. The CDR3 runs from the conserved cysteine through the conserved F or W. A D gene is named only where the DNA matches it firmly. Clone size is not always given. Where it is, it says once, few, many or a class for expanded clones.

size | D | J | V | CDR3 | DNA
- | - | TRBJ2-7 | TRBV20-1 | CSALPHYEQYF | TGCAGTGCGCTCCCTCACTACGAGCAGTACTTC
- | - | TRBJ1-2 | TRBV7-9 | CASSLSDDTPGGYTF | TGTGCCAGCAGCTTATCGGATGACACGCCAGGAGGCTACACCTTC
- | TRBD2 | TRBJ2-2 | TRBV28 | CATTNPGLAGVRGSGELFF | TGTGCCACCACCAACCCGGGACTAGCGGGAGTTCGGGGGTCCGGGGAGTTGTTTTTT
- | TRBD1 | TRBJ2-1 | TRBV29-1 | CSVEDGQGVNEQFF | TGCAGCGTTGAAGATGGCCAGGGGGTCAATGAGCAGTTCTTC
few | - | TRBJ2-2 | TRBV27 | CASSLSSLITNTGELFF | TGTGCCAGCAGTCTAAGCAGCCTAATCACGAACACCGGGGAGCTGTTTTTT
- | - | TRBJ2-3 | TRBV28 | CASSARGYISTDTQYF | TGTGCCAGCAGCGCGAGGGGGTACATAAGCACAGATACGCAGTATTTT
- | - | TRBJ2-7 | TRBV19 | CASSITGFGVEQYF | TGTGCCAGTAGTATCACGGGTTTCGGCGTCGAGCAGTACTTC
- | - | TRBJ2-5 | TRBV7-8 | CASSLAYVETQYF | TGTGCCAGCAGCTTAGCCTACGTCGAGACCCAGTACTTC
- | - | TRBJ2-5 | TRBV5-1 | CASMLGSGGIETQYF | TGCGCCAGCATGCTTGGGTCTGGGGGGATAGAGACCCAGTACTTC
- | - | TRBJ2-3 | TRBV27 | CASSRGTDTQYF | TGTGCCAGCAGTCGGGGCACAGATACGCAGTATTTT
- | - | TRBJ2-6 | TRBV18 | CASSKDYPNSGANVLTF | TGTGCCAGCTCAAAGGACTACCCTAACTCTGGGGCCAACGTCCTGACTTTC
- | - | TRBJ1-3 | TRBV10-2 | CASSQGNTIYF | TGCGCCAGCAGTCAAGGAAACACCATATATTTT
- | - | TRBJ2-7 | TRBV7-2 | CASSLKQGAGPRVHEQYF | TGTGCCAGCAGCTTAAAACAAGGGGCCGGGCCTAGGGTCCACGAGCAGTACTTC
- | TRBD2 | TRBJ2-3 | TRBV28 | CASRVAGAGTDTQYF | TGTGCCAGCAGAGTGGCGGGAGCAGGCACAGATACGCAGTATTTT
- | - | TRBJ1-2 | TRBV6-6 | CASSHFGQNYGYTF | TGTGCCAGCAGTCATTTCGGGCAGAACTATGGCTACACCTTC
- | TRBD1 | TRBJ2-7 | TRBV5-5 | CASSQGQGSYEQYF | TGTGCCAGCAGCCAAGGACAGGGTTCCTACGAGCAGTACTTC
- | - | TRBJ1-5 | TRBV18 | CASSPLATGNQPQHF | TGTGCCAGCTCACCACTAGCTACAGGGAATCAGCCCCAGCATTTT